The rows below give T cell receptor beta chains drawn from one sample of a study of regulatory T cells in long-lasting Graves disease. TCRdb ran MiXCR on the multiplex PCR reads and lists one entry per CDR3 protein. The table lists more than 400,000 distinct CDR3 sequences, around 15% of them singletons. These data were also filed under a second study, of T cells in Graves' hyperthyroidism and ophthalmopathy.

The input for sequencing was peripheral blood mononuclear cells (PBMCs), taken at new diagnosis, from a patient treated with antithyroid drugs. The receptors were gathered from a woman in her thirties with Graves disease. The CDR3 runs from the conserved cysteine through the conserved F or W. A D gene is named only where the DNA matches it firmly. Size is stated for part of the rows, as once, few or many counts, or as a class when the clone is expanded.

cdr3_aa: CATIGGLATPLPTDTQYF; cdr3_nt: TGTGCCACCATCGGAGGGCTAGCGACCCCTCTCCCCACAGATACGCAGTATTTT; j_call: TRBJ2-3; d_call: .; v_call: TRBV6-1; clone_size: .
cdr3_aa: CATSRDLNLNEKAFF; cdr3_nt: TGTGCCACCAGCAGAGATCTTAACCTGAACGAAAAGGCTTTCTTT; j_call: TRBJ1-1; d_call: .; v_call: TRBV15; clone_size: many
cdr3_aa: CSSGQGTEAFF; cdr3_nt: TGCAGCTCAGGGCAGGGCACTGAAGCTTTCTTT; j_call: TRBJ1-1; d_call: .; v_call: TRBV29-1; clone_size: many
cdr3_aa: CASSQIAGAAGELFF; cdr3_nt: TGCGCCAGCAGCCAAATAGCGGGAGCTGCCGGGGAGCTGTTTTTT; j_call: TRBJ2-2; d_call: TRBD2; v_call: TRBV5-1; clone_size: many
cdr3_aa: CASSLRQAHYNEQFF; cdr3_nt: TGTGCCAGCAGTTTACGACAGGCTCATTACAATGAGCAGTTCTTC; j_call: TRBJ2-1; d_call: .; v_call: TRBV27; clone_size: many
cdr3_aa: CAWSPLFSPLHF; cdr3_nt: TGTGCCTGGAGCCCACTTTTCTCACCCCTCCACTTT; j_call: TRBJ1-6; d_call: .; v_call: TRBV30; clone_size: many
cdr3_aa: CASSLEAYNEQFF; cdr3_nt: TGTGCCAGCAGCTTAGAGGCCTACAATGAGCAGTTCTTC; j_call: TRBJ2-1; d_call: .; v_call: TRBV11-2; clone_size: many
cdr3_aa: CASSLDEASGITGELFF; cdr3_nt: TGTGCCAGCAGCTTAGACGAGGCTAGCGGGATAACCGGGGAGCTGTTTTTT; j_call: TRBJ2-2; d_call: TRBD2; v_call: TRBV11-2; clone_size: many
cdr3_aa: CASSSISGQGAHEQYF; cdr3_nt: TGTGCCAGCAGTTCGATATCGGGACAGGGGGCCCACGAGCAGTACTTC; j_call: TRBJ2-7; d_call: TRBD1; v_call: TRBV11-2; clone_size: many
cdr3_aa: CASSFGLEAFF; cdr3_nt: TGTGCCAGCAGTTTTGGACTCGAAGCTTTCTTT; j_call: TRBJ1-1; d_call: .; v_call: TRBV12-3/TRBV12-4; clone_size: many
cdr3_aa: CASTQTGASSYEQYF; cdr3_nt: TGTGCCAGCACTCAAACAGGCGCGTCCTCCTACGAGCAGTACTTC; j_call: TRBJ2-7; d_call: .; v_call: TRBV7-9; clone_size: many
cdr3_aa: CASSPGAGWEPQHF; cdr3_nt: TGTGCCAGCTCACCGGGGGCAGGGTGGGAGCCCCAGCATTTT; j_call: TRBJ1-5; d_call: .; v_call: TRBV18; clone_size: .
cdr3_aa: CSVDPPHDGRNTEAFF; cdr3_nt: TGCAGCGTTGATCCGCCCCACGACGGACGGAACACTGAAGCTTTCTTT; j_call: TRBJ1-1; d_call: .; v_call: TRBV29-1; clone_size: .
cdr3_aa: CASRLGTNYGYTF; cdr3_nt: TGTGCCAGTAGGCTGGGTACAAACTATGGCTACACCTTC; j_call: TRBJ1-2; d_call: .; v_call: TRBV19; clone_size: .
cdr3_aa: CASSAIAGVPDTQYF; cdr3_nt: TGTGCCAGCAGCGCAATAGCGGGAGTACCAGATACGCAGTATTTT; j_call: TRBJ2-3; d_call: TRBD2; v_call: TRBV5-1; clone_size: many
cdr3_aa: CASSYSQGQGLRRTEAFF; cdr3_nt: TGTGCCAGCAGTTATTCCCAGGGTCAGGGGCTGAGGAGGACTGAAGCTTTCTTT; j_call: TRBJ1-1; d_call: .; v_call: TRBV27; clone_size: .
cdr3_aa: CASSDGTEFVTDTQYF; cdr3_nt: TGCGCCAGCAGCGACGGGACAGAGTTTGTGACAGATACGCAGTATTTT; j_call: TRBJ2-3; d_call: TRBD1; v_call: TRBV5-1; clone_size: .
cdr3_aa: CASSPPGNNQPQHF; cdr3_nt: TGTGCCAGCAGTCCTCCAGGGAACAATCAGCCCCAGCATTTT; j_call: TRBJ1-5; d_call: .; v_call: TRBV28; clone_size: many
cdr3_aa: CASSPGQGISYEQYF; cdr3_nt: TGTGCCAGCAGCCCAGGACAGGGGATCTCCTACGAGCAGTACTTC; j_call: TRBJ2-7; d_call: TRBD1; v_call: TRBV7-2; clone_size: many
cdr3_aa: CASRADRAASPLHF; cdr3_nt: TGTGCCAGCAGGGCGGACAGGGCAGCCTCACCCCTCCACTTT; j_call: TRBJ1-6; d_call: TRBD1; v_call: TRBV28; clone_size: few
cdr3_aa: CASSPTDTAHNTGELFF; cdr3_nt: TGTGCCAGCAGCCCGACGGACACGGCCCATAACACCGGGGAGCTGTTTTTT; j_call: TRBJ2-2; d_call: .; v_call: TRBV3-1; clone_size: many
cdr3_aa: CASSRTLAGVRVEQFF; cdr3_nt: TGTGCCAGCAGCCGGACACTAGCGGGAGTTCGGGTTGAGCAGTTCTTC; j_call: TRBJ2-1; d_call: TRBD2; v_call: TRBV7-8; clone_size: few
cdr3_aa: CSGQDTEAFF; cdr3_nt: TGCAGCGGACAGGACACTGAAGCTTTCTTT; j_call: TRBJ1-1; d_call: .; v_call: TRBV29-1; clone_size: many
cdr3_aa: CASSHSSGRAGNNEQFF; cdr3_nt: TGTGCCAGCAGCCACTCTAGCGGGAGGGCCGGGAATAATGAGCAGTTCTTC; j_call: TRBJ2-1; d_call: TRBD2; v_call: TRBV3-1; clone_size: many
cdr3_aa: CASKSNYGYTF; cdr3_nt: TGTGCCAGCAAATCGAACTATGGCTACACCTTC; j_call: TRBJ1-2; d_call: .; v_call: TRBV28; clone_size: many
cdr3_aa: CASSLLTGQYNEQFF; cdr3_nt: TGTGCCAGCAGCCTTCTTACGGGTCAGTACAATGAGCAGTTCTTC; j_call: TRBJ2-1; d_call: .; v_call: TRBV14; clone_size: .
cdr3_aa: CASSHTRGELFF; cdr3_nt: TGCGCCAGCAGCCACACCAGAGGGGAGCTGTTTTTT; j_call: TRBJ2-2; d_call: .; v_call: TRBV4-1; clone_size: .
cdr3_aa: CASSVGFGHNEQFF; cdr3_nt: TGTGCCAGCAGCGTAGGTTTCGGCCACAATGAGCAGTTCTTC; j_call: TRBJ2-1; d_call: .; v_call: TRBV9; clone_size: many